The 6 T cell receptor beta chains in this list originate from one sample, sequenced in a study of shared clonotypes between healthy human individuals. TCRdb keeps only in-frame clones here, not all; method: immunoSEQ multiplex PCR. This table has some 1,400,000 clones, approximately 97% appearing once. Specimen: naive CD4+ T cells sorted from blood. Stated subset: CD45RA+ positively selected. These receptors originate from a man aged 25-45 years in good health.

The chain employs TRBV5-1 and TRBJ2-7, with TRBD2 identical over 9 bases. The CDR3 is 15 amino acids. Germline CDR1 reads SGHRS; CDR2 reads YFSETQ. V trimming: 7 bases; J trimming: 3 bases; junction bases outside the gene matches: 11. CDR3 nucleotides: TGCGCCAGCCGGTCGGCTAGCGGGATTATCTACGAGCAGTACTTC. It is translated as CASRSASGIIYEQYF. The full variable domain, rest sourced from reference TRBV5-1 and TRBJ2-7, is KAGVTQTPRYLIKTRGQQVTLSCSPISGHRSVSWYQQTPGQGLQFLFEYFSETQRNKGNFPGRFSGRQFSNSRSEMNVSTLELGDSALYLCASRSASGIIYEQYFGPGTRLTVT.

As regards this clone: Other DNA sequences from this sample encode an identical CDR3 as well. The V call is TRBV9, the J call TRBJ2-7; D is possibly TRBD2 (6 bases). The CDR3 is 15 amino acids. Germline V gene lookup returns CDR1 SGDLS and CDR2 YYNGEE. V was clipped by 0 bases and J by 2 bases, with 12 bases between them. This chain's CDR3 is CASSVGAGGTYEQYF. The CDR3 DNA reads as TGTGCCAGCAGCGTAGGGGCCGGGGGTACCTACGAGCAGTACTTC.

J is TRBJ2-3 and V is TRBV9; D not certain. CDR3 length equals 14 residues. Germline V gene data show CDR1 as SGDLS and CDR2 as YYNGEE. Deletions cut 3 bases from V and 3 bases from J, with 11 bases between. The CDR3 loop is CASSAVAGTDTQYF. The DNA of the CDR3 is TGTGCCAGCAGCGCCGTAGCTGGAACAGATACGCAGTATTTT.

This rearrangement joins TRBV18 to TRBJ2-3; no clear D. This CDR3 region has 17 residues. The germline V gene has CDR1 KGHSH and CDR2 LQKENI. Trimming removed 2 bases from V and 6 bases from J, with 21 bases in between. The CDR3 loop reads CASSPTAGLSSTDTQYF. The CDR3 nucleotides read TGTGCCAGCTCACCAACGGCAGGCCTTTCTTCCACCGATACGCAGTATTTT.

The CDR3 loop reads CASLSSQTYNEQFF. The CDR3 nucleotides are TGTGCCAGCTTATCGTCCCAGACCTACAATGAGCAGTTCTTC. This chain connects TRBV18 to TRBJ2-1; no reliable D call. This CDR3 is built from 14 residues. Per the germline V gene, CDR1 is KGHSH and CDR2 is LQKENI. V was clipped by 7 bases and J by 2 bases, with 12 bases between them.

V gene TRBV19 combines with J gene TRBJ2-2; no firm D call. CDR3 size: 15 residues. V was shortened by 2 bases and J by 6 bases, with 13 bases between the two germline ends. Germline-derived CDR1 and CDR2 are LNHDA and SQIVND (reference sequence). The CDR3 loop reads CASSILTLGPGELFF. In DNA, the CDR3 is TGTGCCAGTAGTATACTAACCCTCGGCCCCGGGGAGCTGTTTTTT.